This record concerns one TCR beta chain sequence. As yet, its antigen is unknown. The record originates from a study of cytomegalovirus exposure and HLA in healthy donors. Primers for the PCR totalled 60 Vbeta and 13 Jbeta. Under the authors' procedure: Approximately 12 million of roughly 81 million unique TCR beta chains were shared, per a later count. The assay was immunoSEQ multiplex PCR, and TCRdb's table has in-frame clones only and misses some. V, J and clone size are taken as reported in that table, and D and trimming were inferred from the DNA itself. The sample includes over 150,000 clones, roughly 85% of them seen just once. General study points: About 87% or about 30% of the time was how often most TCR beta V segments were productive, according to an earlier analysis. According to the study, 180 or so TCR beta chains were cytomegalovirus-associated. Through in vitro validation, three CMV-associated chains were shown to be specific for CMV antigens.

The receptor was derived from a boy aged 2 to 10 in good health and CMV-seronegative. The specimen sequenced was PBMCs.

The CDR3 nucleotides read TGTGCCAGCAGTTCACAGTGCTGCTCCTACGAGCAGTACTTC. Amino acid sequence: CASSSQCCSYEQYF. V usage is TRBV28 and J usage is TRBJ2-7; D call uncertain. CDR3 length equals 14 residues. Germline V CDR1 and CDR2: MDHEN, SYDVKM. V shed 4 bases and J shed 0 bases, with 10 bases lying between them.